The clone carrying this T cell receptor (beta chain) was picked up one time. Its matching antigen is unknown. On cycle 4 day 1 and cycle 7 day 1, as well as at baseline, blood was sampled. The data were obtained in a study of OX40 agonist ivuxolimab in advanced cancers. Study-wide findings and caveats: More expanded clones were seen, on average, in CD8+ T cells than in CD4+.

TCRdb's table, derived via immunoSEQ multiplex PCR, lists solely in-frame clones and lacks some. The data contain about 60,000 clones, approximately 86% of them singletons. CDR3 length: 14 amino acids. CDR1 is LGHNA and CDR2 is YNFKEQ in the germline V gene. V lost 1 base, J lost 10 bases, and 14 bases lay in between. The sample consisted of CD4+ or CD8+ T cells sorted from blood, taken in a trial of the OX40 agonist ivuxolimab. The clonotype originates from an adult with an advanced solid tumor such as melanoma, head and neck, liver or kidney cancer. The V and J genes are TRBV4-2 and TRBJ2-1, with D possibly being TRBD2 (6 bases). The CDR3 spells CASSQGRVGGEQFF. Here the CDR3 DNA reads TGTGCCAGCAGCCAAGGGAGGGTGGGCGGAGAGCAGTTCTTC.